This TCR beta chain was captured by sequencing in a study of cytomegalovirus exposure and HLA in healthy donors. On the study more broadly: The platform used for the approximately 130 validation repertoires matched that of the 650 to 750 first-cohort repertoires, a later analysis reported. Study-wide points: Most TCR sequences were rare, but some public TCRs occurred in many donors.

The method was immunoSEQ multiplex PCR; TCRdb's version includes in-frame clones alone and lacks a portion of them. Of roughly 150,000 clones listed, around 85% are singletons. In the case of this clone: Its specificity is unknown.

V lost 1 base, J lost 6 bases, and 10 bases lay in between. The CDR3 loop spans 14 amino acids. Germline V gene lookup returns CDR1 SGHRS and CDR2 YFSETQ. The clonotype originates from a woman in her 30s in good health and CMV-seronegative. The V gene is TRBV5-1, the J gene TRBJ1-4; D is uncertain. Sequenced material: PBMCs. In nucleotides, the CDR3 is TGCGCCAGCAGCTTGCGTGCCGGGGATGAAAAACTGTTTTTT. This encodes CASSLRAGDEKLFF.